This TCR beta chain stems from a study of molecular identifiers for immune sequencing clone quantification. This clonotype was counted ten times or more. The antigen is unknown. The CDR3 covers 16 residues. The trim removed 2 bases at V and 1 base at J, leaving 4 bases unmatched. In germline, CDR1 is LGHDT, CDR2 YNNKEL (reference sequence). Previously described methods and listed TCR primers were used for bulk TCR libraries. TCRdb redid the calling of the PCR reads with MiXCR, one entry per CDR3 protein. Of 85,000 to 90,000 distinct CDR3 sequences in the sample, 15% to 20% were seen once. Libraries of naive CD8 T cells were made from about 20,000 to 1,000,000 sorted cells. They used 10%, 30% or 50% RNA. Overall study findings and caveats: Clones above 20 RNA copies held over 99% of effector molecules, under 1% in naive cells.

Sequenced: naive CD8+ T cells from blood, with Jurkat cell RNA spiked in. Described subset: FACS-sorted CD8+CD4-CCR7+CD45RA+ naive T cells. J is TRBJ2-5 and V is TRBV3-1; 10 bases line up with TRBD2. This TCR came from a human donor in good health. Some libraries in this study had Jurkat cell RNA spiked in. This chain's CDR3 is CASSQFSGGFQETQYF. In nucleotides, the CDR3 is TGTGCCAGCAGCCAATTTAGCGGGGGGTTCCAAGAGACCCAGTACTTC.